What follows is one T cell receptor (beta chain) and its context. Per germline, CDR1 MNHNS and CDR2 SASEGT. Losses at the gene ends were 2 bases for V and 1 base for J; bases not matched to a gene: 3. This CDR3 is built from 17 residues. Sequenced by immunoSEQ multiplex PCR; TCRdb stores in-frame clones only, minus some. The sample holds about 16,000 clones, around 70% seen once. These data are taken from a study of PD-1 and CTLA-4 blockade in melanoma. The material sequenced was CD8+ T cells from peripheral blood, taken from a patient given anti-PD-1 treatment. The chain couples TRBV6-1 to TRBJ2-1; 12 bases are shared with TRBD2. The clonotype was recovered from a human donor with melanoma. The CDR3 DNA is TGTGCCAGCAGTGAACTACTAGCGGGAGGATCCTACAATGAGCAGTTCTTC. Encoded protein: CASSELLAGGSYNEQFF.